This TCR beta chain was sequenced for a study of blood T cell repertoires in COVID-19. On the study more broadly: Specimens from acute and convalescent COVID-19 originated in the United States, Italy and Spain. PBMCs, B-cell-depleted T cells, or T cells provided the cDNA or gDNA that made up the material.

Trimming pared 3 bases from V and 2 bases from J, leaving 7 bases between. The CDR3 spans 13 residues. The V gene's germline CDR1 is MDHEN and CDR2 SYDVKM. How the authors handled the data: Quantification of nucleated cells was approximated via reference gene primer amplification. Sequenced by immunoSEQ multiplex PCR; TCRdb stores in-frame clones only, minus some. The V and J calls and the clone size are those of that table, but D and trimming were determined from the DNA. Of about 240,000 clones in the sample, around 83% were seen once. Input material: peripheral blood. This chain connects TRBV28 to TRBJ1-2, with unresolved D. The clonotype comes from a woman of 80 years or more with acute or convalescent COVID-19. The CDR3 region is CASSLGVNYGYTF. CDR3 sequence (DNA): TGTGCCAGCAGTTTGGGCGTAAACTATGGCTACACCTTC.